The entry below describes one TCR beta chain. This clonotype occurred a few times. Its recognized antigen is unknown. Nothing much larger sits one base from this clone, and base qualities are not available. This specimen comes from a study of patients and donors after allogeneic stem cell transplantation (TCRdb year 2020). For CDR1 and CDR2, the germline V gene lists MNHNS and SASEGT. Taken from cysteine to phenylalanine, the CDR3 has 17 residues. Here the CDR3 DNA is all that survives: 51 bases in frame from base 1. Trimming at the junction amounts to 4 bases on V and 8 bases on J, and the germline ends lie 25 bases apart. Preparation of the library involved RT-PCR. Sequencing used a NextSeq 550. The public sequencing data were trimmed at Q25 with fastp and processed into clonotypes with MiXCR by TCRdb, which kept only in-frame beta chains. Identical CDR3 protein sequences are pooled into one entry, listed with their most common genes and DNA. The sample table records about 960,000 distinct CDR3 sequences; about a sixth of these occur just once. Around 6% of the sample rests with the top ten.

The receptor comes from a human donor who was either an allogeneic HSCT recipient or a stem cell or donor lymphocyte infusion donor (not recorded which). It is not recorded whose cells these are; they may come from a transplant donor. Sequencing input: blood, either unsorted or a sorted T cell fraction (not recorded which). The chain links TRBV6-1 with TRBJ2-3; the best D guess is TRBD2, with 6 bases matching. The nucleotide sequence reads TGTGCCAGCAGTGCCTTCCGGGGAGGCCAGTGGCGGGGTACGCAGTATTTT. Protein translation: CASSAFRGGQWRGTQYF.